What follows are 28 T cell receptor beta chains derived from one specimen sequenced in a study of T cell responses to AZD1222 COVID-19 vaccine. This table comes from immunoSEQ multiplex PCR, and its TCRdb copy is limited to in-frame clones, with some not included. The sample contains roughly 36,000 clones, 85% to 90% of which appear only once. This sample comprised peripheral blood, obtained on day 0 of AZD1222 vaccination. These TCRs come from an adult in good health.

The V gene is TRBV5-1, the J gene TRBJ2-2; D not certain. CDR3 size: 16 residues. Germline V CDR1 and CDR2: SGHRS, YFSETQ. With 0 bases removed from V and 3 bases from J, the gap between germline ends came to 12 bases. Written as DNA, the CDR3 is TGCGCCAGCAGCTTGGGGGCAGGAAGATACACCGGGGAGCTGTTTTTT. It specifies CASSLGAGRYTGELFF.

V and J are TRBV9 and TRBJ2-7; D perhaps matches TRBD2 (5 bases). V shed 0 bases and J shed 1 base, with 11 bases lying between them. This CDR3 is 15 amino acids long. The germline V gene has CDR1 SGDLS and CDR2 YYNGEE. In DNA form, the CDR3 reads TGTGCCAGCAGCGTAGATCTAGGAGGATCCTACGAGCAGTACTTC. It specifies CASSVDLGGSYEQYF.

On this clone itself: A read error may account for a junction end that differs from germline. The rearrangement uses TRBV6-5 and TRBJ1-6; D is ambiguous. The CDR3 totals 14 residues. From germline, CDR1 is MNHEY and CDR2 SVGAGI. CDR3 coding DNA: TGTGCCAGCAGTGACTCTTTGTATAATTCACCCCTCCACTTT. This translates into CASSDSLYNSPLHF.

The chain uses TRBV11-2 and TRBJ2-5; D is ambiguous. The CDR3 runs to 14 residues. V was shortened by 4 bases and J by 2 bases, with 11 bases between the two germline ends. Germline assignment: CDR1 SGHAT and CDR2 FQNNGV. Here the CDR3 reads CASSSQYVQETQYF. As DNA, the CDR3 is TGTGCCAGCAGCTCACAGTATGTACAAGAGACCCAGTACTTC.

In its sample, this clone was seen a few times. This rearrangement joins TRBV2 to TRBJ1-2, with TRBD1 as a possible D gene (5 bases). Germline CDR1 reads SNHLY; CDR2 reads FYNNEI. Trimming took 7 bases from V and 2 from J, leaving 17 bases between them. This CDR3 is 15 amino acids long. CDR3 sequence (DNA): TGTGCCAGCACTTATCTGACAGTGAGGAACTATGGCTACACCTTC. This sequence encodes CASTYLTVRNYGYTF.

This rearrangement joins TRBV7-3 to TRBJ2-1, with 10 bases that match TRBD2. The length of the CDR3 is 14 residues. Germline V gene lookup returns CDR1 SGHTA and CDR2 FQGTGA. J lost 10 bases, V lost 2 bases, and 5 bases had no gene match. This CDR3 reads CASSLSSGSTEQFF. In DNA form, the CDR3 reads TGTGCCAGCAGCTTATCTAGCGGGAGCACGGAGCAGTTCTTC. Using reference TRBV7-3 and TRBJ2-1 for the parts outside the CDR3, the full variable domain is GAGVSQTPSNKVTEKGKYVELRCDPISGHTALYWYRQSLGQGPEFLIYFQGTGAADDSGLPNDRFFAVRPEGSVSTLKIQRTERGDSAVYLCASSLSSGSTEQFFGPGTRLTVL.

This chain joins TRBV19 and TRBJ1-5; 8 bases fit TRBD1. The germline gives CDR1 LNHDA, CDR2 SQIVND (reference sequence). This CDR3 comprises 17 residues. The trim removed 3 bases at V and 8 bases at J, leaving 15 bases unmatched. The CDR3: CASSMTTWTGTSEPQHF. CDR3 DNA sequence: TGTGCCAGTAGTATGACTACCTGGACAGGGACCAGTGAGCCCCAGCATTTT.

The chain carries TRBV7-6 and TRBJ2-7, with a tentative D call TRBD1 (5 bases). V was pared by 10 bases and J by 3 bases, with 10 bases between. This CDR3 is 11 amino acids long. CDR1 and CDR2 (germline): SGHVS, FNYEAQ. CDR3 sequence: CAILTGYEQYF. In nucleotides, the CDR3 is TGTGCCATACTAACAGGCTACGAGCAGTACTTC.

V gene TRBV19 combines with J gene TRBJ1-1; possibly TRBD1 for D (5 bases). The germline CDR1 and CDR2 sequences are LNHDA and SQIVND (reference sequence). This CDR3 is built from 15 residues. Trimming shortened V by 6 bases and J by 0 bases, and 14 bases separated the two germline ends. The chain's CDR3 is CASSRDGSMNTEAFF. Written as DNA, the CDR3 is TGTGCCAGTAGCCGGGACGGAAGCATGAACACTGAAGCTTTCTTT.

The chain joins TRBV6-5 to TRBJ1-4; TRBD1 might be the D (5 bases). The CDR3 runs 15 residues. Per germline, CDR1 MNHEY and CDR2 SVGAGI. Trimming cost V 4 bases and J 5 bases, with 14 bases left between them. CDR3 sequence (DNA): TGTGCCAGCAGTTTTGGACACAAAGCGAATGAAAAACTGTTTTTT. Amino acids: CASSFGHKANEKLFF.

The table lists this clone with a count of one. The chain carries TRBV28 and TRBJ2-5; TRBD1 is a possible D gene (6 bases). CDR1 and CDR2 (germline): MDHEN, SYDVKM. V lost 6 bases and J 5 bases, leaving 16 bases between the germline ends. The CDR3 spans 14 residues. CDR3 protein: CASSYAQGKETQYF. CDR3 nucleotide sequence: TGTGCCAGCAGCTACGCACAGGGAAAGGAGACCCAGTACTTC. Full variable domain (rest looked up from reference TRBV28 and TRBJ2-5): DVKVTQSSRYLVKRTGEKVFLECVQDMDHENMFWYRQDPGLGLRLIYFSYDVKMKEKGDIPEGYSVSREKKERFSLILESASTNQTSMYLCASSYAQGKETQYFGPGTRLLVL.

This clone was detected a few times. The chain combines TRBV28 with TRBJ1-6, with D possibly TRBD1 on 5 matching bases. The CDR3 is 16 residues long. The germline gives CDR1 MDHEN, CDR2 SYDVKM. Trimming removed 3 bases at V and 11 bases at J, with 20 bases between. DNA for the CDR3: TGTGCCAGCAGTTTTAACAGGCGACAGCCGGTAGCACCCCTCCACTTT. It translates to CASSFNRRQPVAPLHF.

This chain connects TRBV11-2 to TRBJ2-7; D remains unclear. Between the trimmed V and J ends, which lost 4 bases and 3 bases, there was a span of 4 bases. CDR1 is SGHAT, CDR2 FQNNGV, per germline. The CDR3 runs to 11 residues. The CDR3 reads CASSSLYEQYF. CDR3 DNA sequence: TGTGCCAGCAGCTCCCTCTACGAGCAGTACTTC.

V and J are TRBV6-1 and TRBJ1-3; the match to TRBD1 covers 8 bases. The germline gives CDR1 MNHNS, CDR2 SASEGT. With 3 bases clipped from V and 5 bases from J, the junction kept 6 bases outside the gene matches. The CDR3 has 15 amino acids. CDR3 DNA: TGTGCCAGCAGTGAGGACAGGGTTAGACGAAACACCATATATTTT. Translated, it gives CASSEDRVRRNTIYF.

This clone was seen only once. The rearrangement links TRBV7-6 to TRBJ2-7, with D possibly being TRBD1 (5 bases). V was shortened by 2 bases and J by 4 bases, with 12 bases between the two germline ends. CDR3 length: 14 amino acids. Germline V gives CDR1 SGHVS, CDR2 FNYEAQ. This CDR3 reads CASSLSVGAYEQYF. The CDR3 DNA reads as TGTGCCAGCAGCTTAAGTGTAGGGGCTTACGAGCAGTACTTC.

The chain has TRBV29-1 and TRBJ2-1; TRBD2 is a possible D gene (6 bases). The CDR3 has 11 residues. Germline V gene data show CDR1 as SQVTM and CDR2 as ANQGSEA. V shed 4 bases and J shed 7 bases, with 8 bases lying between them. This chain's CDR3 is CSVVLANEQFF. CDR3 sequence (DNA): TGCAGCGTTGTTCTAGCGAATGAGCAGTTCTTC.

The chain links TRBV19 to TRBJ2-7; 11 positions agree with TRBD2. The CDR3 loop spans 15 amino acids. Trimming removed 1 base from V and 3 bases from J; junction bases left unmatched: 2. Germline CDR1 and CDR2: LNHDA and SQIVND (reference sequence). The CDR3 coding sequence is TGTGCCAGTAGTATAGGTCTAGCGGGAGGCTACGAGCAGTACTTC. Encoded protein: CASSIGLAGGYEQYF.

The chain recombines TRBV6-2 or TRBV6-3 with TRBJ1-5; D is possibly TRBD1 (6 bases). This CDR3 contains 16 residues. V was trimmed by 4 bases and J by 6 bases, leaving 19 bases between them. Germline V gene data show CDR1 as MNHEY and CDR2 as SVGEGT. CDR3 DNA: TGTGCCAGCAGTTCGGTCGGAGGGGACAAACGTCAGCCCCAGCATTTT. It codes for CASSSVGGDKRQPQHF.

The V and J genes are TRBV16 and TRBJ1-1; 11 nucleotides align to TRBD1. The CDR3 is 16 amino acids. Germline V gene data show CDR1 as KGHSY and CDR2 as FQNENV. With 2 bases clipped from V and 4 bases from J, the junction kept 6 bases outside the gene matches. In nucleotides, the CDR3 is TGTGCCAGCAGCCAACCCGGACAGGGGGCAAGCACTGAAGCTTTCTTT. Translated, it gives CASSQPGQGASTEAFF.

V gene TRBV20-1 combines with J gene TRBJ2-3; 7 nucleotides align to TRBD2. Germline CDR1 and CDR2: DFQATT and SNEGSKA (reference sequence). V lost 2 bases, J lost 13 bases, and 6 bases stayed unmatched. The CDR3 loop spans 11 amino acids. DNA of the CDR3: TGCAGTGCTAGAACGGGAGGTGGGGAGTATTTT. This encodes CSARTGGGEYF.

The CDR3 region is CASSGLGVGETQYF. The CDR3 region has the DNA TGTGCCAGCAGTGGACTAGGGGTAGGAGAGACCCAGTACTTC. The chain carries TRBV14 and TRBJ2-5; 7 bases map to TRBD2. V shed 6 bases and J 4 bases; nucleotides not matched to a gene: 8. The CDR3 has 14 amino acids. Germline V gives CDR1 SGHDN, CDR2 FVKESK. The whole variable domain, filled in from reference TRBV14 and TRBJ2-5, reads EAGVTQFPSHSVIEKGQTVTLRCDPISGHDNLYWYRRVMGKEIKFLLHFVKESKQDESGMPNNRFLAERTGGTYSTLKVQPAELEDSGVYFCASSGLGVGETQYFGPGTRLLVL.

The chain links TRBV27 to TRBJ1-5; 9 bases are shared with TRBD1. Germline CDR1 reads MNHEY; CDR2 reads SMNVEV (reference sequence). The CDR3 is 17 residues long. V lost 3 bases to trimming and J lost 4 bases; unmatched junction nucleotides: 10. The CDR3 loop is CASSFSRGGTGNQPQHF. In DNA, the CDR3 is TGTGCCAGCAGTTTTTCCCGAGGAGGGACAGGGAATCAGCCCCAGCATTTT.

The chain links TRBV27 to TRBJ1-1; D is uncertain. V was trimmed by 1 base and J by 1 base, leaving 7 bases between them. The CDR3 has 14 amino acids. Per the germline V gene, CDR1 is MNHEY and CDR2 is SMNVEV (reference sequence). In DNA, the CDR3 is TGTGCCAGCAGTTTATATCTGGGGAACACTGAAGCTTTCTTT. Encoded protein: CASSLYLGNTEAFF.

The chain recombines TRBV9 with TRBJ2-5, with 7 bases matching TRBD2. CDR1 and CDR2 from the germline V gene are SGDLS and YYNGEE. V shed 0 bases, J shed 2 bases, and the junction held 7 bases outside the gene matches. The CDR3 spans 16 residues. The CDR3 loop is CASSVVGGGIQETQYF. CDR3 DNA sequence: TGTGCCAGCAGCGTAGTCGGGGGAGGGATACAAGAGACCCAGTACTTC.

This clone has just a few counts. Compared with germline, one end of the junction differs, possibly owing to a read error. The chain joins TRBV6-5 to TRBJ1-2; D is possibly TRBD1 (5 bases). CDR3 length: 16 residues. Germline V CDR1 and CDR2: MNHEY, SVGAGI. CDR3 loop: CASSYSGGRENSGYTF. CDR3 DNA: TGTGCCAGCAGTTACTCAGGTGGCAGGGAGAACTCTGGCTACACCTTC.

The rearrangement joins TRBV6-5 to TRBJ2-5; maybe TRBD1 (5 bases). V dropped 4 bases and J dropped 2 bases, with 8 bases sitting between them. CDR1 is MNHEY and CDR2 is SVGAGI in the germline V gene. The CDR3 runs 13 residues. CDR3 nucleotides: TGTGCCAGCAGTTCTTACAGGCAAGAGACCCAGTACTTC. It translates to CASSSYRQETQYF.

This clone was seen a handful of times. CDR3: CASSQDTSSYEQYF. The CDR3 DNA reads as TGTGCCAGCAGCCAAGATACCAGCTCCTACGAGCAGTACTTC. J is TRBJ2-7 and V is TRBV3-1 (or the pseudogene TRBV3-2); D gene ambiguous. Trimming stripped 0 bases from V and 0 bases from J, with 6 bases between. The CDR3 is made up of 14 amino acids. CDR1 is LGHDT and CDR2 is YNNKEL in the germline V gene (reference sequence).

This chain uses TRBV7-9 with TRBJ1-2; possibly TRBD1 for D (5 bases). The CDR3 has 14 amino acids. Germline CDR1 reads SEHNR; CDR2 reads FQNEAQ (reference sequence). V lost 5 bases and J lost 4, with 14 bases in between. CDR3 amino acids: CASSQEGRTYGYTF. The CDR3 region has the DNA TGTGCCAGCAGCCAGGAGGGACGGACCTATGGCTACACCTTC. Full variable domain (missing parts from reference TRBV7-9 and TRBJ1-2): DTGVSQNPRHKITKRGQNVTFRCDPISEHNRLYWYRQTLGQGPEFLTYFQNEAQLEKSRLLSDRFSAERPKGSFSTLEIQRTEQGDSAMYLCASSQEGRTYGYTFGSGTRLTVV.